This T cell receptor (beta chain) emerged from a study of T cell repertoires in cytomegalovirus infection. Germline-derived CDR1 and CDR2 are SGHAT and FQNNGV. This CDR3 comprises 17 residues. Trimming removed 6 bases from V and 3 bases from J, with 22 bases in between. MiXCR, run by TCRdb on the reads, gives a single entry per CDR3 protein. Of some 680,000 distinct CDR3 sequences listed, roughly 35% are singletons. This clonotype turned up a few times. The receptor was isolated from a human donor in good health (CMV status not recorded). Some clones in this sample may be carry-over from other donors' samples. This chain uses TRBV11-2 with TRBJ2-3, with D perhaps TRBD1 (6 bases). The sequenced material came from PBMCs. This CDR3 reads CASSFTAMGAATDTQYF. CDR3 nucleotide sequence: TGTGCCAGCAGTTTTACGGCGATGGGGGCAGCAACAGATACGCAGTATTTT. The full variable domain, its missing parts supplied by reference TRBV11-2 and TRBJ2-3, is EAGVAQSPRYKIIEKRQSVAFWCNPISGHATLYWYQQILGQGPKLLIQFQNNGVVDDSQLPKDRFSAERLKGVDSTLKIQPAKLEDSAVYLCASSFTAMGAATDTQYFGPGTRLTVL.